This TCR beta chain was captured by sequencing in a study of control samples from healthy donors and cancer patients. The CDR3 totals 16 residues. Between the trimmed V and J ends, which lost 4 bases and 3 bases, there was a span of 19 bases. Germline CDR1 reads SQVTM; CDR2 reads ANQGSEA. Sequencing used immunoSEQ multiplex PCR; TCRdb keeps in-frame clones, though not all of them. The sample shows 400,000 to 500,000 clones, over 75% of them seen only once. The chain recombines TRBV29-1 with TRBJ1-3; maybe TRBD1 (5 bases). Sequences were obtained from PBMCs. The TCR sequence derives from a man in his forties with head and neck cancer. The CDR3 here is CSVAPLGGDGGNTIYF. Here the CDR3 DNA reads TGCAGCGTTGCCCCCCTGGGGGGGGACGGTGGAAACACCATATATTTT. The entire variable domain, with the rest obtained from reference TRBV29-1 and TRBJ1-3, is as follows: SAVISQKPSRDICQRGTSLTIQCQVDSQVTMMFWYRQQPGQSLTLIATANQGSEATYESGFVIDKFPISRPNLTFSTLTVSNMSPEDSSIYLCSVAPLGGDGGNTIYFGEGSWLTVV.